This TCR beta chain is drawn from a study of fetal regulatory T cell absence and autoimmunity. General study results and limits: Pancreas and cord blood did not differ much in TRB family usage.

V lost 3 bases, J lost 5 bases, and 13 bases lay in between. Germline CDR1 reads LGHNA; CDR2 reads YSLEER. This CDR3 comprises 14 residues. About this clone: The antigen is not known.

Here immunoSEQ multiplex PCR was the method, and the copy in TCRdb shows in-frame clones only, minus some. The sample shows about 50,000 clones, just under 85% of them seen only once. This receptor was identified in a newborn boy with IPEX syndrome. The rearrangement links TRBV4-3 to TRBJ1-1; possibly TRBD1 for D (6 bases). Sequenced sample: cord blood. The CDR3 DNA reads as TGCGCCAGCAGCCAGGATACAGGGAGGACTGAAGCTTTCTTT. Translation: CASSQDTGRTEAFF.